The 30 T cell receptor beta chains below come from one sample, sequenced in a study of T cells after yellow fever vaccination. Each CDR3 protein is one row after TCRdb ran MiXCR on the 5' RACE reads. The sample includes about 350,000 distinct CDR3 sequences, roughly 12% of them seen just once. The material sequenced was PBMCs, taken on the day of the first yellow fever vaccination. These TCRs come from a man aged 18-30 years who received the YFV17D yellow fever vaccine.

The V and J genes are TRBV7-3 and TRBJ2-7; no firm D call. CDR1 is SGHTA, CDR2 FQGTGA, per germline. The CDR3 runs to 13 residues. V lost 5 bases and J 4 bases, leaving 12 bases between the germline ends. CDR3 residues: CASSPRPGYEQYV. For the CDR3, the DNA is TGTGCCAGCAGCCCGCGCCCGGGTTACGAGCAGTACGTC.

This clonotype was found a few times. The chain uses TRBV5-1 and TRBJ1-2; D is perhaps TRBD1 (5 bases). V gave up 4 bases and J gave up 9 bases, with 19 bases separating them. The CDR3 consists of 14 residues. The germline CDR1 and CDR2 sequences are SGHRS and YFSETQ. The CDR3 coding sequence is TGCGCCAGCAGCCCCGAGGGTGAAGTGGGGCGCTACACCTTC. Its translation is CASSPEGEVGRYTF.

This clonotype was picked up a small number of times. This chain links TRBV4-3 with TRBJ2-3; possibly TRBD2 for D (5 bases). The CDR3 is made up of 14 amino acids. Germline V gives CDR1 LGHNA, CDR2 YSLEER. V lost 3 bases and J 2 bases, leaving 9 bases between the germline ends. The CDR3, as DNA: TGCGCCAGCAGCCAGGACTGGGACACAGATACGCAGTATTTT. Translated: CASSQDWDTDTQYF.

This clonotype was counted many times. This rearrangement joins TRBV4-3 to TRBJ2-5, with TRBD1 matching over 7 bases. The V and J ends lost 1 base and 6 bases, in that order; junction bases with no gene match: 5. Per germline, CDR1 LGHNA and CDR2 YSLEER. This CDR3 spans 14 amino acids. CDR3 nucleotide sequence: TGCGCCAGCAGCCAAGGTCAGGGGGTGAAGACCCAGTACTTC. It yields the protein CASSQGQGVKTQYF.

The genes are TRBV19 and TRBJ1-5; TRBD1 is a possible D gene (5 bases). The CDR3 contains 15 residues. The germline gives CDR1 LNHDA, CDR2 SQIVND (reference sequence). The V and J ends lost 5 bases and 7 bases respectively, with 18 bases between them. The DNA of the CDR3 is TGTGCCAGTAGTCCCTGGGGGGGAAGCGGCCAGCCCCAGCATTTT. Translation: CASSPWGGSGQPQHF.

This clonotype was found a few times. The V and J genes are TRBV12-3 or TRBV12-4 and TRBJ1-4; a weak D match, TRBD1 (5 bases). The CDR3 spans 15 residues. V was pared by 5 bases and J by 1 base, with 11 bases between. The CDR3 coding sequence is TGTGCCAGCAGTCCCCAGGGTCGAACTAATGAAAAACTGTTTTTT. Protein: CASSPQGRTNEKLFF.

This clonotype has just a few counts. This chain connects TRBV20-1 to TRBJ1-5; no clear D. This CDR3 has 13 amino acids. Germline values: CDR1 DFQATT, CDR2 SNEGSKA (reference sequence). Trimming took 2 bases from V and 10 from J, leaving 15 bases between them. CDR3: CSARHENPGPQHF. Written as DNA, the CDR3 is TGCAGTGCTAGACATGAAAACCCGGGACCCCAGCATTTT.

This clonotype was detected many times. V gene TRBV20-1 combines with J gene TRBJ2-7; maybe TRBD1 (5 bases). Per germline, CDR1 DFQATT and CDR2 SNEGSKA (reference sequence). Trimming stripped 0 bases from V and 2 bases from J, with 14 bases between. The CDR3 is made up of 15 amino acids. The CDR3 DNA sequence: TGCAGTGCTAGAGATCAGCGCCAGGGAACCTACGAGCAGTACTTC. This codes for CSARDQRQGTYEQYF.

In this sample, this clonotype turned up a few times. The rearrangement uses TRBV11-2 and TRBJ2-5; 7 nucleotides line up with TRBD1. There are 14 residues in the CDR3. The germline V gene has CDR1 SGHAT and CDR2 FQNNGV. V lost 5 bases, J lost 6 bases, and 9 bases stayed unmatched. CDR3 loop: CASSHLRGLKTQYF. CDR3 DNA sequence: TGTGCCAGCAGCCACTTAAGGGGGCTGAAGACCCAGTACTTC.

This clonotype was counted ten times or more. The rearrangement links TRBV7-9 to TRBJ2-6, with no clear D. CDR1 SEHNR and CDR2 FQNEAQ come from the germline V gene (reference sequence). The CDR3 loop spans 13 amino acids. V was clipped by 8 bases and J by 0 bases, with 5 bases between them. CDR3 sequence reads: CASADSGANVLTF. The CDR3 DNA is TGTGCCAGCGCAGACTCTGGGGCCAACGTCCTGACTTTC.

CDR3 DNA: TGTGCCAGCAGCTCGGCGGGGTGGGCTACGCAGTATTTT. It is translated as CASSSAGWATQYF. This chain uses TRBV11-2 with TRBJ2-3, with TRBD2 as a possible D gene (6 bases). CDR1 is SGHAT, CDR2 FQNNGV, per germline. The CDR3 is made up of 13 amino acids. V was pared by 4 bases and J by 8 bases, with 13 bases between.

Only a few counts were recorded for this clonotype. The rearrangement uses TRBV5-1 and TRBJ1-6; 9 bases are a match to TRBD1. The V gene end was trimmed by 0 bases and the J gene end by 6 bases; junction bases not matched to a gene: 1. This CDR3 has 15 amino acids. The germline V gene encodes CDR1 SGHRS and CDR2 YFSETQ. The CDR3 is CASSLEDRGNSPLHF. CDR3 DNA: TGCGCCAGCAGCTTGGAGGACAGGGGTAATTCACCCCTCCACTTT.

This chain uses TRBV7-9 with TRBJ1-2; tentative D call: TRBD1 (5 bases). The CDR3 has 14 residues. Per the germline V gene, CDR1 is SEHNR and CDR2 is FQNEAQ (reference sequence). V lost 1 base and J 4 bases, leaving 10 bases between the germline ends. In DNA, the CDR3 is TGTGCCAGCAGCTTAGAGACAGCTATCTATGGCTACACCTTC. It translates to CASSLETAIYGYTF.

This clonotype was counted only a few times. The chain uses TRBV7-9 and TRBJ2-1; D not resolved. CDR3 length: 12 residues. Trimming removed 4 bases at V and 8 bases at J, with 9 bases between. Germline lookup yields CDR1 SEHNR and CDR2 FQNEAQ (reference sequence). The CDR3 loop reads CASSSGTYEQFF. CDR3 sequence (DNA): TGTGCCAGCAGCTCCGGAACCTATGAGCAGTTCTTC.

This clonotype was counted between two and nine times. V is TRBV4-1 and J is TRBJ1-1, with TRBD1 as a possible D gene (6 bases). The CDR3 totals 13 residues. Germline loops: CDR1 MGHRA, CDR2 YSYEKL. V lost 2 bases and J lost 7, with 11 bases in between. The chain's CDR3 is CASSQRGGREAFF. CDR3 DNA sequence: TGCGCCAGCAGCCAAAGGGGGGGCCGTGAAGCTTTCTTT.

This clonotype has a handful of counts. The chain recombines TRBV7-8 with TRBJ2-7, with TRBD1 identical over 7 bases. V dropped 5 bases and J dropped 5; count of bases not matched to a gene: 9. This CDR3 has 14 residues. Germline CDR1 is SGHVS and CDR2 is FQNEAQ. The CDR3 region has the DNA TGTGCCAGCAGCCGACTCGACAGGGCCAACGAGCAGTACTTC. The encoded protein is CASSRLDRANEQYF.

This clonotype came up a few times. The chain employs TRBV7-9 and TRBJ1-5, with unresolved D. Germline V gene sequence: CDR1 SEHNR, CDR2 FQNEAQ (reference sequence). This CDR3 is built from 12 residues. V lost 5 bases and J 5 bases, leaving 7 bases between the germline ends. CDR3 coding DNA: TGTGCCAGCAGCAACAGCGATCAGCCCCAGCATTTT. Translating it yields CASSNSDQPQHF.

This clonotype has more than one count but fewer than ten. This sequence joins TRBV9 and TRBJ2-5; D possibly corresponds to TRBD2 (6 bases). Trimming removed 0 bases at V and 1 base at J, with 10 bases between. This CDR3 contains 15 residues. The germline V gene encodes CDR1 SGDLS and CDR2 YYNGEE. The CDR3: CASSVGGGTQETQYF. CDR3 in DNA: TGTGCCAGCAGCGTAGGCGGCGGGACCCAAGAGACCCAGTACTTC.

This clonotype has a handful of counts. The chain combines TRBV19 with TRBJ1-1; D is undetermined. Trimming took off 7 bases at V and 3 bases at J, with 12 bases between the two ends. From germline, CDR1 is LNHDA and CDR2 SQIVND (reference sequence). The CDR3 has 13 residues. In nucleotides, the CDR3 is TGTGCCAGTAACCCCGGGGTCCACACTGAAGCTTTCTTT. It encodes CASNPGVHTEAFF.

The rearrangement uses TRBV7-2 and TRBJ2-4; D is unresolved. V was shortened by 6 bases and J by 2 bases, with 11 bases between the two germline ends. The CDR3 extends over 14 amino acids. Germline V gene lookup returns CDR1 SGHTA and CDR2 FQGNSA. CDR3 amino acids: CASSPSGTKNIQYF. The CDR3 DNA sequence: TGTGCCAGCAGTCCCTCGGGTACCAAAAACATTCAGTACTTC.

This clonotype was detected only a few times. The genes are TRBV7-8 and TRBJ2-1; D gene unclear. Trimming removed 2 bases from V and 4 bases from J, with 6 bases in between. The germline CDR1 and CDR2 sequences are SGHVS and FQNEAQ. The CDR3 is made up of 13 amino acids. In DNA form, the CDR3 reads TGTGCCAGCAGCTTAAACAAATACAATGAGCAGTTCTTC. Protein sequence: CASSLNKYNEQFF.

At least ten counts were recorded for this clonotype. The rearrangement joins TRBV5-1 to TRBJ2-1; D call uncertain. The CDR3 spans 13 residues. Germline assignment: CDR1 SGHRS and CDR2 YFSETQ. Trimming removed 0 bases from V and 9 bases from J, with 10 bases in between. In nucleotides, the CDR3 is TGCGCCAGCAGCTTGGGTGGGGTTGTTGAGCAGTTCTTC. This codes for CASSLGGVVEQFF. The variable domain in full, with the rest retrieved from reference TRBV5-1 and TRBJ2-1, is KAGVTQTPRYLIKTRGQQVTLSCSPISGHRSVSWYQQTPGQGLQFLFEYFSETQRNKGNFPGRFSGRQFSNSRSEMNVSTLELGDSALYLCASSLGGVVEQFFGPGTRLTVL.

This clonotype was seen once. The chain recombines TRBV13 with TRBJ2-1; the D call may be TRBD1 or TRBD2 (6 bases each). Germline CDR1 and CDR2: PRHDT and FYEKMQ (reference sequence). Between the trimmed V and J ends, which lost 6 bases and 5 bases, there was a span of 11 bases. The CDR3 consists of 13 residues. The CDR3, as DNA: TGTGCCAGCAGGGAGGGGGGTAACAATGAGCAGTTCTTC. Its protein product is CASREGGNNEQFF. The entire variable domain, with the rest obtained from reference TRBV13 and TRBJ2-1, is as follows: AAGVIQSPRHLIKEKRETATLKCYPIPRHDTVYWYQQGPGQDPQFLISFYEKMQSDKGSIPDRFSAQQFSDYHSELNMSSLELGDSALYFCASREGGNNEQFFGPGTRLTVL.

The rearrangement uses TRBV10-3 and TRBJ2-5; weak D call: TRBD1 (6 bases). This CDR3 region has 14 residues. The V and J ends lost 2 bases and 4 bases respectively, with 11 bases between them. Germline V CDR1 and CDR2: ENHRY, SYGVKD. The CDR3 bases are TGTGCCATCAGTGAGGGAAGAGGGGGAGAGACCCAGTACTTC. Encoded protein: CAISEGRGGETQYF.

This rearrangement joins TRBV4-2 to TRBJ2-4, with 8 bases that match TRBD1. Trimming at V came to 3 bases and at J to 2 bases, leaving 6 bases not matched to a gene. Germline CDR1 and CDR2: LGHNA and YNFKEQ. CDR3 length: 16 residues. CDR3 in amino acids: CASSQLRDRTKNIQYF. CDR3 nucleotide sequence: TGTGCCAGCAGCCAGCTCCGGGACAGGACCAAAAACATTCAGTACTTC.

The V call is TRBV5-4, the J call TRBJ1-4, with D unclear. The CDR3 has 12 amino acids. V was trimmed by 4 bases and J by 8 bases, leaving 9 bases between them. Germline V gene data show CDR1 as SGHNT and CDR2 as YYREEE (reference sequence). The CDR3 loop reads CASSRSDEKLFF. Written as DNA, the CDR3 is TGTGCCAGCAGCCGGAGCGACGAAAAACTGTTTTTT.

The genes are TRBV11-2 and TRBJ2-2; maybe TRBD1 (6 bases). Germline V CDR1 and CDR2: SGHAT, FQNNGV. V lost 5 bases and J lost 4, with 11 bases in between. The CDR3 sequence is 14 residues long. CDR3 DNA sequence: TGTGCCAGCAGCCCCCACAGGGTCACCGGGGAGCTGTTTTTT. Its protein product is CASSPHRVTGELFF.

The CDR3 DNA reads TGCGCCAGCAGCTTCCCGGGGCGGGGGGAGACCCAGTACTTC. Its translation is CASSFPGRGETQYF. The chain carries TRBV4-1 and TRBJ2-5, with TRBD2 matching 7 bases. With V trimmed by 5 bases and J by 5 bases, 8 bases remained unmatched. Germline loops: CDR1 MGHRA, CDR2 YSYEKL. CDR3 length: 14 residues.

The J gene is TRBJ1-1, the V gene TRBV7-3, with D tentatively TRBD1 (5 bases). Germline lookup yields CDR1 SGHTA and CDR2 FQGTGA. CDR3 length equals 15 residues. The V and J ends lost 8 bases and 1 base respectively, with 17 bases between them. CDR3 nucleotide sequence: TGTGCCAGCGCACCTACGGGACGAAGGAACACTGAAGCTTTCTTT. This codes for CASAPTGRRNTEAFF. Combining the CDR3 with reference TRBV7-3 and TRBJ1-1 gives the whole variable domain GAGVSQTPSNKVTEKGKYVELRCDPISGHTALYWYRQSLGQGPEFLIYFQGTGAADDSGLPNDRFFAVRPEGSVSTLKIQRTERGDSAVYLCASAPTGRRNTEAFFGQGTRLTVV.

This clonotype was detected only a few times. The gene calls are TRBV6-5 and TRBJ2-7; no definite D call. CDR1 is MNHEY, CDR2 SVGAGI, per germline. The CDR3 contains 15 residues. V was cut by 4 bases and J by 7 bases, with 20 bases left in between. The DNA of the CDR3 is TGTGCCAGCAGTTTAGGCCGTCCCCCCATTGGGGAGCAGTACGTC. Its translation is CASSLGRPPIGEQYV.